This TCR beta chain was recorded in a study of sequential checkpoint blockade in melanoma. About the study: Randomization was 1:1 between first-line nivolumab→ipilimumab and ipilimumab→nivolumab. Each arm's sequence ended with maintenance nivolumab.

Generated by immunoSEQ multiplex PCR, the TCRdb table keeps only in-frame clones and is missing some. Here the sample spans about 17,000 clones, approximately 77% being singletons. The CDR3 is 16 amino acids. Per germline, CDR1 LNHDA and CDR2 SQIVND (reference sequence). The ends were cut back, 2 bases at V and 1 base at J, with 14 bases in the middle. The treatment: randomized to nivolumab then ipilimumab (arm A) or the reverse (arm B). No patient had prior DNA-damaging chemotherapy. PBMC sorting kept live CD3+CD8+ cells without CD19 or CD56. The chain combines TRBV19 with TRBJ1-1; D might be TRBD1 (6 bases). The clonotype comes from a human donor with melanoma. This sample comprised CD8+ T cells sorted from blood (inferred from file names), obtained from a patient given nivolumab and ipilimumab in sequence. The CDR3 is CASSIRPGAWNTEAFF. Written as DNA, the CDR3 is TGTGCCAGTAGTATAAGGCCAGGGGCCTGGAACACTGAAGCTTTCTTT.